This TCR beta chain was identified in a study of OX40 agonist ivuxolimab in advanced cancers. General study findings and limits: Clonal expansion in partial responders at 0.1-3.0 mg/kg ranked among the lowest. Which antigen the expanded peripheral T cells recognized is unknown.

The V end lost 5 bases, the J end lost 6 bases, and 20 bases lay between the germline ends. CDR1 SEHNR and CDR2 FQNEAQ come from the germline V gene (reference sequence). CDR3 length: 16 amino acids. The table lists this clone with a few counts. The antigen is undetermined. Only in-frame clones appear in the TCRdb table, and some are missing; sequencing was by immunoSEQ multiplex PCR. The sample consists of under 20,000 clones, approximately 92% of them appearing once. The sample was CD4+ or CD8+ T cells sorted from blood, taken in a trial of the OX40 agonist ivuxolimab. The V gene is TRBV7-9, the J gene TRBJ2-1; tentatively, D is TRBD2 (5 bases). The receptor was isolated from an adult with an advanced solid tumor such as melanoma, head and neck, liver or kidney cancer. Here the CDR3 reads CASSPRQRVVSNEQFF. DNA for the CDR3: TGTGCCAGCAGCCCCCGGCAGAGGGTGGTCTCCAATGAGCAGTTCTTC. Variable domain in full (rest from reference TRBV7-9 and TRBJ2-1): DTGVSQNPRHKITKRGQNVTFRCDPISEHNRLYWYRQTLGQGPEFLTYFQNEAQLEKSRLLSDRFSAERPKGSFSTLEIQRTEQGDSAMYLCASSPRQRVVSNEQFFGPGTRLTVL.